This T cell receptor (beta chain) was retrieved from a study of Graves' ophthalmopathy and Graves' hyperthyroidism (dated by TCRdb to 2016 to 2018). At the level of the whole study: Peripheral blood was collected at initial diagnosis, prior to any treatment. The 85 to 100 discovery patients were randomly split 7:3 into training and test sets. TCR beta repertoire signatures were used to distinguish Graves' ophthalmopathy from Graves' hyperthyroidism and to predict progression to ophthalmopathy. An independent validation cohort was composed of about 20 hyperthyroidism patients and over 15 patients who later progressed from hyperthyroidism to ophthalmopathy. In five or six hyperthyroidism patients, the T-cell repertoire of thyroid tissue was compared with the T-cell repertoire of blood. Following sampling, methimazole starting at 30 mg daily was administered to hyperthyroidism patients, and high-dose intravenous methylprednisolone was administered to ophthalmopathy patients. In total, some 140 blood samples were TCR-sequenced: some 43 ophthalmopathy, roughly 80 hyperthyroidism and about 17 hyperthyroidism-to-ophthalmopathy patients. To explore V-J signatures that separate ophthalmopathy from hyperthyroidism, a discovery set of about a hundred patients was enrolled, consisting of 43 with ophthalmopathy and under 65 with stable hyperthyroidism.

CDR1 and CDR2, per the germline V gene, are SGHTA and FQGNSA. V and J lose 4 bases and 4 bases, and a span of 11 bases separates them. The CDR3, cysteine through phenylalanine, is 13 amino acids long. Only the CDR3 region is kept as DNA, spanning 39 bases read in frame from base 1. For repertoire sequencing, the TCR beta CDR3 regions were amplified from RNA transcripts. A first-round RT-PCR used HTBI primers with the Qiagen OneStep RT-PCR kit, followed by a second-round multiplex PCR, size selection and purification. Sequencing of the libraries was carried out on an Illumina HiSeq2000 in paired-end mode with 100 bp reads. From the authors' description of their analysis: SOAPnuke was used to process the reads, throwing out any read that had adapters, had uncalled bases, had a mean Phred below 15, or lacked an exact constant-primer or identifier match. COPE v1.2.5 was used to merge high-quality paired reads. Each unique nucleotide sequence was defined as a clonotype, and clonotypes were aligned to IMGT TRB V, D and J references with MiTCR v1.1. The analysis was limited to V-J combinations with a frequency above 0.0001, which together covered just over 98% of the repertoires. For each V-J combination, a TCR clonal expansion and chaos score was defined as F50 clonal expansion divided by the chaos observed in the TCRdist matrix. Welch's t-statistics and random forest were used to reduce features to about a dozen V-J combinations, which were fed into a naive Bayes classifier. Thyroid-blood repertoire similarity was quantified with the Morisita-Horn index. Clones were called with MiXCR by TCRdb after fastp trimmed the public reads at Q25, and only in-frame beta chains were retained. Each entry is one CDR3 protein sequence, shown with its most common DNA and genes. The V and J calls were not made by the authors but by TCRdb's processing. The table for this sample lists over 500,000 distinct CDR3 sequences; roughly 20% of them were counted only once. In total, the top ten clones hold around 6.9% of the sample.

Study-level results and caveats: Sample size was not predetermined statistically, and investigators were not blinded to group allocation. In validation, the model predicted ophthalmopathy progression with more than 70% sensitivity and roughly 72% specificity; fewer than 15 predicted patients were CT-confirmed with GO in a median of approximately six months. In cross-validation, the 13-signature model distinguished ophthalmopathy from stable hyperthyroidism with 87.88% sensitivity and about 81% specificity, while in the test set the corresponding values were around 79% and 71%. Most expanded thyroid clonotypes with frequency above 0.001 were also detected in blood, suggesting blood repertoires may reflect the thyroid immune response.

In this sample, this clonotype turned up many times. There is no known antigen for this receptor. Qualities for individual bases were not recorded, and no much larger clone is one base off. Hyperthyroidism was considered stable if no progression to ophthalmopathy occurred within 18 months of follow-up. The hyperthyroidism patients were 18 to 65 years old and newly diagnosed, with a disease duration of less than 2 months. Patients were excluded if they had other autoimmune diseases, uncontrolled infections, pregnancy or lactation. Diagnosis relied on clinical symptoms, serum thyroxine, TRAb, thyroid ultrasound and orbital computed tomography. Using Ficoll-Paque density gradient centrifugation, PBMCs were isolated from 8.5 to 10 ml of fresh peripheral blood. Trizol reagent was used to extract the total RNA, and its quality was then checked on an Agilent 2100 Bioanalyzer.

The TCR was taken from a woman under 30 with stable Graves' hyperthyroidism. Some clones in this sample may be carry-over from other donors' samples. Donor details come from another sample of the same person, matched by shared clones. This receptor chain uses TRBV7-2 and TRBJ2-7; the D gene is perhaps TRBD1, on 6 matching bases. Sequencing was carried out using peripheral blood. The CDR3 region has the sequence CASSSMDSYEQYF. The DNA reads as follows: TGTGCCAGCAGCTCTATGGACAGTTACGAGCAGTACTTC.